This T cell receptor beta chain originates from a study of regulatory T cells in long-lasting Graves disease. Study as a whole: The term persistent Graves' disease signified upward of 5 years on antithyroid drugs with positive TSH receptor antibodies.

This clonotype appeared a few times. Arm-PCR with iRepertoire HTBI primers amplified the CDR3 regions for these TCR beta libraries. In TCRdb, the multiplex PCR reads were re-called with MiXCR into one record per CDR3 protein. The data hold about 430,000 distinct CDR3 sequences, with 20% to 25% observed a single time. The germline gives CDR1 MDHEN, CDR2 SYDVKM. Trimming took 3 bases from V and 2 from J; bases not matched to a gene: 8. The CDR3 spans 16 residues. The time point denotes: persistent/refractory GD, antithyroid drugs over 5 years with positive TRAb. Researchers made the TCR library from RNA that was extracted from PBMCs.

The sequence was obtained from a female donor with Graves disease. The rearrangement links TRBV28 to TRBJ2-7; 9 bases map to TRBD2. Here the sequenced sample was peripheral blood mononuclear cells (PBMCs), taken when the disease was refractory, from a patient treated with antithyroid drugs. As DNA, the CDR3 is TGTGCCAGCAGTTTGGGGTATAGCGGGAGACCCTACGAGCAGTACTTC. As protein: CASSLGYSGRPYEQYF. Using reference TRBV28 and TRBJ2-7 for the parts outside the CDR3, the full variable domain is DVKVTQSSRYLVKRTGEKVFLECVQDMDHENMFWYRQDPGLGLRLIYFSYDVKMKEKGDIPEGYSVSREKKERFSLILESASTNQTSMYLCASSLGYSGRPYEQYFGPGTRLTVT.